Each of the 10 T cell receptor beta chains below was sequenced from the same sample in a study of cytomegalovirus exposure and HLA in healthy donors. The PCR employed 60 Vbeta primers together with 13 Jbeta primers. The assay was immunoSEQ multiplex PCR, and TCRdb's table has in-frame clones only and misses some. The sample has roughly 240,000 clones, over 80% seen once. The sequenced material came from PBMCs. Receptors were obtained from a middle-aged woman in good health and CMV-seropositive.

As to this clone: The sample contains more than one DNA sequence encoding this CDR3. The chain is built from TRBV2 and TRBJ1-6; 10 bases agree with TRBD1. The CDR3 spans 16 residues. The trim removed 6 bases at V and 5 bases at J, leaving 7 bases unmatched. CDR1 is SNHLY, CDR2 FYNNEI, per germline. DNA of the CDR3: TGTGCCAGCAGAGTCAGACAGGGGGCAAATAATTCACCCCTCCACTTT. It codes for CASRVRQGANNSPLHF. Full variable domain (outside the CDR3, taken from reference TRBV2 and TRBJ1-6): EPEVTQTPSHQVTQMGQEVILRCVPISNHLYFYWYRQILGQKVEFLVSFYNNEISEKSEIFDDQFSVERPDGSNFTLKIRSTKLEDSAMYFCASRVRQGANNSPLHFGNGTRLTVT.

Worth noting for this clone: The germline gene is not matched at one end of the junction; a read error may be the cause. The DNA for the CDR3 is TGTGCCGGCAGCTTAGCGGGAGGTGGGCGGGGGGTGCAAGATACGCAGTATTTT. It codes for CAGSLAGGGRGVQDTQYF. V gene TRBV7-2 combines with J gene TRBJ2-3; TRBD2 matches at 10 bases. The CDR3 sequence is 18 residues long. Germline V gene lookup returns CDR1 SGHTA and CDR2 FQGNSA.

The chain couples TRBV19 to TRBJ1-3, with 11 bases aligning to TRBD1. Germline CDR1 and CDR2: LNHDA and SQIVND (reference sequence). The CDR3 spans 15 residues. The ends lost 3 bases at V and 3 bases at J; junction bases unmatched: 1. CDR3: CASSIGTGGGNTIYF. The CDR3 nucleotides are TGTGCCAGTAGTATTGGGACAGGGGGTGGAAACACCATATATTTT.

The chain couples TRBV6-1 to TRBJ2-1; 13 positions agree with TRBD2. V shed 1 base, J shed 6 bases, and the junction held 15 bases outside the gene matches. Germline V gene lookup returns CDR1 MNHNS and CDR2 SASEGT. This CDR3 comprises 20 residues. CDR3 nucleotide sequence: TGTGCCAGCAGTGAAGACCCGGGACTAGCGGGGAGGCGTATTCTCAATGAGCAGTTCTTC. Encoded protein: CASSEDPGLAGRRILNEQFF.

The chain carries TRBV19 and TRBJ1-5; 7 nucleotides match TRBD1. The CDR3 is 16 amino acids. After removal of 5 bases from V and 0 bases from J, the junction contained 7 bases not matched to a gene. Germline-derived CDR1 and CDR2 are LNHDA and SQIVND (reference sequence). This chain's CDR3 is CASSRDRGYSNQPQHF. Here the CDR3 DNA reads TGTGCCAGTAGTCGGGACAGAGGTTATAGCAATCAGCCCCAGCATTTT.

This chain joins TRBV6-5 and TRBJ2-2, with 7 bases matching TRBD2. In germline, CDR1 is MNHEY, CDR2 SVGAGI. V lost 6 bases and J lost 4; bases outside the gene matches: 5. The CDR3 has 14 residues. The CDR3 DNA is TGTGCCAGCAGAGCGGGGTTCTTCACCGGGGAGCTGTTTTTT. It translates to CASRAGFFTGELFF.

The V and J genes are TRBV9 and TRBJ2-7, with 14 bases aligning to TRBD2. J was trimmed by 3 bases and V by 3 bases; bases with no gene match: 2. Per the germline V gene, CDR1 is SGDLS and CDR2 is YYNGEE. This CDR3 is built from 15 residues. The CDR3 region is CASSGGTSGGYEQYF. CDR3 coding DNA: TGTGCCAGCAGCGGGGGGACTAGCGGGGGCTACGAGCAGTACTTC. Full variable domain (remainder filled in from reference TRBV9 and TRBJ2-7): DSGVTQTPKHLITATGQRVTLRCSPRSGDLSVYWYQQSLDQGLQFLIQYYNGEERAKGNILERFSAQQFPDLHSELNLSSLELGDSALYFCASSGGTSGGYEQYFGPGTRLTVT.

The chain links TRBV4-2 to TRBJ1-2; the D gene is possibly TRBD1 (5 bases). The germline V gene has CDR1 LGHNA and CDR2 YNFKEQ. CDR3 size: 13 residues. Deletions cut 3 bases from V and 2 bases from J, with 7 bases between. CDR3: CASSQGGNYGYTF. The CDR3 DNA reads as TGTGCCAGCAGCCAGGGGGGGAACTATGGCTACACCTTC.

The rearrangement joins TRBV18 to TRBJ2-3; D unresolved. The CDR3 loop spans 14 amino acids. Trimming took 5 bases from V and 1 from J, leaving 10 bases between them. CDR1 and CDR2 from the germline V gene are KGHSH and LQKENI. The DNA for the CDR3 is TGTGCCAGCTCAGAGTTCCGAGGCACAGATACGCAGTATTTT. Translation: CASSEFRGTDTQYF.

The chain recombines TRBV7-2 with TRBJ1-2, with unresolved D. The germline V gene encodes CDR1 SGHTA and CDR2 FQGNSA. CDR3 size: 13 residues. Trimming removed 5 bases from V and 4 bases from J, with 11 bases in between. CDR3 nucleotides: TGTGCCAGCAGCGCAGATTCCCCCTATGGCTACACCTTC. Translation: CASSADSPYGYTF.